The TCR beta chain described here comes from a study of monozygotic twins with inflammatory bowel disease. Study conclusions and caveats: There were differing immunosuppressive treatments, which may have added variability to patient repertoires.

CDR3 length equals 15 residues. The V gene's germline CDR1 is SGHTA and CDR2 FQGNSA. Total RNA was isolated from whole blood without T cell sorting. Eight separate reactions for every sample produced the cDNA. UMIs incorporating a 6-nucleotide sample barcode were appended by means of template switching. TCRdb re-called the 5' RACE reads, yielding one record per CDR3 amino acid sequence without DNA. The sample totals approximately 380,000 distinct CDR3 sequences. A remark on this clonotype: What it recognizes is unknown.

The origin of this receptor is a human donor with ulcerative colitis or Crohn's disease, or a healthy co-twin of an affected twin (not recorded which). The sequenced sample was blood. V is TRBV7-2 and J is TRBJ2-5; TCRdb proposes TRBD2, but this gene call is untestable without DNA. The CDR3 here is CASSLDIAGEGTQYF.